Listed here are 18 T cell receptor beta chains from one sample, sequenced in a study of blood T cell repertoires in COVID-19. The method was immunoSEQ multiplex PCR; TCRdb's version includes in-frame clones alone and lacks a portion of them. The sample shows more than 60,000 clones, about 88% of them seen only once. The sequenced material came from PBMCs or T cells enriched from blood (not recorded which). Receptors were obtained from a woman between 40 and 55 years old who had recovered from COVID-19.

The chain couples TRBV19 to TRBJ1-1, with TRBD1 identical over 7 bases. The germline CDR1 and CDR2 sequences are LNHDA and SQIVND (reference sequence). V was pared by 6 bases and J by 5 bases, with 9 bases of the junction left unmatched. This CDR3 comprises 14 residues. CDR3 in amino acids: CASRPPGQSTEAFF. The CDR3 bases are TGTGCCAGTAGACCCCCGGGACAGTCGACTGAAGCTTTCTTT.

This chain uses TRBV24-1 with TRBJ2-7; 7 nucleotides line up with TRBD1. The CDR3 has 12 amino acids. V shed 6 bases, J shed 4 bases, and the junction held 2 bases outside the gene matches. From germline, CDR1 is KGHDR and CDR2 SFDVKD. The DNA for the CDR3 is TGTGCCACCAGTCCAGGGGGATACGAGCAGTACTTC. Amino acids: CATSPGGYEQYF.

The chain links TRBV20-1 to TRBJ2-7, with a weak D call TRBD1 (5 bases). This CDR3 contains 11 residues. The ends were cut back, 2 bases at V and 6 bases at J, with 8 bases in the middle. Germline V gene lookup returns CDR1 DFQATT and CDR2 SNEGSKA (reference sequence). The CDR3 region has the DNA TGCAGTGCTAGACAGGGAACCGAGCAGTACTTC. Encoded protein: CSARQGTEQYF.

The table lists this clone with a count of one. V usage is TRBV5-4 and J usage is TRBJ2-5, with 7 bases that match TRBD2. The CDR3 runs to 19 residues. The V gene end was trimmed by 0 bases and the J gene end by 0 bases; junction bases not matched to a gene: 14. CDR1 and CDR2 (germline): SGHNT, YYREEE (reference sequence). In DNA form, the CDR3 reads TGTGCCAGCAGCTTGGGGGCCACGATTGGGCTAGCGGACCAAGAGACCCAGTACTTC. It specifies CASSLGATIGLADQETQYF.

The rearrangement joins TRBV3-1 (or the pseudogene TRBV3-2) to TRBJ1-1; D is undetermined. Trimming removed 1 base at V and 0 bases at J, with 6 bases between. The CDR3 is 14 amino acids. The V gene's germline CDR1 is LGHDT and CDR2 YNNKEL (reference sequence). The CDR3 DNA follows: TGTGCCAGCAGCCAAGGGCCTTTGAACACTGAAGCTTTCTTT. Its protein product is CASSQGPLNTEAFF.

This clone was seen once. This chain uses TRBV5-5 with TRBJ2-5, with 12 bases identical to TRBD2. Trimming at V came to 0 bases and at J to 5 bases, leaving 5 bases not matched to a gene. The germline V gene has CDR1 SGHKS and CDR2 YYEKEE (reference sequence). The CDR3 has 16 amino acids. CDR3 loop: CASSLELAGGRETQYF. The CDR3, as DNA: TGTGCCAGCAGCTTGGAACTAGCGGGGGGTAGGGAGACCCAGTACTTC.

The chain employs TRBV11-1 and TRBJ1-6; possibly TRBD1 for D (5 bases). The length of the CDR3 is 13 residues. V was pared by 4 bases and J by 14 bases, with 15 bases between. The germline gives CDR1 SGHAT, CDR2 FQDESV (reference sequence). CDR3: CASSSQTGTSLHF. The CDR3 coding sequence is TGTGCCAGCAGCTCCCAGACGGGGACTTCCCTCCACTTT.

V is TRBV5-8 and J is TRBJ1-5; no clear D. Trimming took off 3 bases at V and 2 bases at J, with 21 bases between the two ends. Germline V gene lookup returns CDR1 SGHTS and CDR2 YDEGEE. The CDR3 runs 18 residues. CDR3 in amino acids: CASSSSGFALWGNQPQHF. CDR3 bases: TGTGCCAGCAGCTCCAGCGGGTTTGCCCTTTGGGGCAATCAGCCCCAGCATTTT.

This chain joins TRBV13 and TRBJ2-4; D may be TRBD1 (6 bases). The CDR3 runs to 15 residues. Germline CDR1 is PRHDT and CDR2 is FYEKMQ (reference sequence). Deletions cut 0 bases from V and 0 bases from J, with 6 bases between. Here the CDR3 reads CASSLGRGAKNIQYF. For the CDR3, the DNA is TGTGCCAGCAGCTTAGGCAGGGGAGCCAAAAACATTCAGTACTTC.

This clone came up a few times. The V gene is TRBV9, the J gene TRBJ2-1, with 8 bases identical to TRBD1. V lost 4 bases, J lost 9 bases, and 12 bases stayed unmatched. This CDR3 has 15 amino acids. Germline V CDR1 and CDR2: SGDLS, YYNGEE. CDR3 nucleotide sequence: TGTGCCAGCAGCACGGGACAGGTTACAGTTGGTGAGCAGTTCTTC. Residues: CASSTGQVTVGEQFF. Drawing the rest from reference TRBV9 and TRBJ2-1, the complete variable domain is DSGVTQTPKHLITATGQRVTLRCSPRSGDLSVYWYQQSLDQGLQFLIQYYNGEERAKGNILERFSAQQFPDLHSELNLSSLELGDSALYFCASSTGQVTVGEQFFGPGTRLTVL.

Only one count was recorded for this clone. The DNA for the CDR3 is TGTGCCAGCAGTGAGCCGGACAGGCGCACCTACGAGCAGTACTTC. It is translated as CASSEPDRRTYEQYF. The chain recombines TRBV6-2 or TRBV6-3 with TRBJ2-7, with 7 bases lining up with TRBD1. Germline trimming cut 5 bases from V and 2 bases from J; bases unmatched to any gene: 9. This CDR3 has 15 residues. The V gene's germline CDR1 is MNHEY and CDR2 SVGEGT.

The DNA for the CDR3 is TGTGCCAGCAGCTGGCAGGGGGCTACAGATACGCAGTATTTT. Residues: CASSWQGATDTQYF. The chain employs TRBV5-8 and TRBJ2-3; 8 bases line up with TRBD1. The germline V gene encodes CDR1 SGHTS and CDR2 YDEGEE. The junction had 3 bases not matched to a gene; V was cut back by 3 bases and J by 3 bases. This CDR3 is built from 14 residues.

This clone was detected once. CDR3 protein: CASSYKGLAVGETQYF. Written as DNA, the CDR3 is TGTGCCAGCAGTTACAAGGGACTAGCGGTCGGAGAGACCCAGTACTTC. V and J are TRBV6-5 and TRBJ2-5, with 11 nucleotides matching TRBD2. The germline V gene has CDR1 MNHEY and CDR2 SVGAGI. CDR3 length equals 16 residues. Trimming at V came to 2 bases and at J to 4 bases, leaving 6 bases not matched to a gene.

Only one count was recorded for this clone. The chain is built from TRBV3-1 (or the pseudogene TRBV3-2) and TRBJ1-2; TRBD1 agrees at 8 bases. The CDR3 spans 14 residues. The trim removed 5 bases at V and 3 bases at J, leaving 5 bases unmatched. Germline V lookup: CDR1 LGHDT, CDR2 YNNKEL (reference sequence). The CDR3 protein is CASSSQGVDYGYTF. The CDR3 DNA is TGTGCCAGCAGCTCACAGGGGGTTGACTATGGCTACACCTTC.

This chain joins TRBV2 and TRBJ2-5, with TRBD2 identical over 9 bases. CDR3 length equals 15 residues. Germline values: CDR1 SNHLY, CDR2 FYNNEI. V trimming: 1 base; J trimming: 5 bases; junction bases outside the gene matches: 5. Here the CDR3 DNA reads TGTGCCAGCAGTGAAGAGCTAGCGGGGAGGGAGACCCAGTACTTC. Amino acids: CASSEELAGRETQYF.

This chain uses TRBV7-8 with TRBJ2-5; TRBD2 aligns across 9 bases. Germline V CDR1 and CDR2: SGHVS, FQNEAQ. After removal of 1 base from V and 5 bases from J, the junction contained 8 bases not matched to a gene. The CDR3 consists of 16 residues. CDR3 sequence reads: CASSLVGSGGWETQYF. The CDR3 DNA follows: TGTGCCAGCAGCTTAGTAGGCAGCGGGGGGTGGGAGACCCAGTACTTC.

The chain has TRBV5-1 and TRBJ1-1; possibly TRBD1 for D (5 bases). Trimming took off 4 bases at V and 0 bases at J, with 13 bases between the two ends. Germline lookup yields CDR1 SGHRS and CDR2 YFSETQ. The CDR3 loop spans 15 amino acids. The CDR3 loop is CASSLGGRVNTEAFF. The CDR3 nucleotides read TGCGCCAGCAGCCTGGGCGGCAGGGTGAACACTGAAGCTTTCTTT.

The chain has TRBV12-3 or TRBV12-4 and TRBJ1-3, with D unclear. The CDR3 totals 13 residues. Trimming took 8 bases from V and 3 from J, leaving 11 bases between them. The CDR3 nucleotides read TGTGCCAGCGACGGGAGGGTTGGAAACACCATATATTTT. Translated: CASDGRVGNTIYF.